The 22 T cell receptor beta chains below were found in one sample sequenced in a study of CD8 T cells in ankylosing spondylitis. In TCRdb, the 5' RACE reads were re-called with MiXCR into one record per CDR3 protein. The table records 250,000 to 400,000 distinct CDR3 sequences, approximately 10% of them present only once. The material sequenced was blood, either unsorted or a sorted T cell fraction (not recorded which). These receptors were collected from a female donor with ankylosing spondylitis or in good health (not recorded which).

For this clonotype: One base away lies a much larger clone, so this may be a sequencing read error. The V call is TRBV5-1, the J call TRBJ2-7; TRBD2 matches at 10 bases. Germline CDR1 SGHRS, CDR2 YFSETQ. This CDR3 is 15 amino acids long. Trimming at V came to 0 bases and at J to 7 bases, leaving 7 bases not matched to a gene. The CDR3 sequence is CASSLGSGRANEQYF. The CDR3, as DNA: TGCGCCAGCAGCTTGGGGAGCGGGAGGGCCAATGAGCAGTACTTC. The variable domain in full, with the rest retrieved from reference TRBV5-1 and TRBJ2-7, is KAGVTQTPRYLIKTRGQQVTLSCSPISGHRSVSWYQQTPGQGLQFLFEYFSETQRNKGNFPGRFSGRQFSNSRSEMNVSTLELGDSALYLCASSLGSGRANEQYFGPGTRLTVT.

CDR3 residues: CASSLGLGEKLFF. The DNA for the CDR3 is TGTGCCAGCAGCTTGGGATTAGGTGAAAAACTGTTTTTT. The V and J genes are TRBV7-9 and TRBJ1-4; no clear D gene. The CDR3 length is 13 residues. Per germline, CDR1 SEHNR and CDR2 FQNEAQ (reference sequence). Trimming removed 3 bases at V and 7 bases at J, with 9 bases between. Variable domain in full (rest from reference TRBV7-9 and TRBJ1-4): DTGVSQNPRHKITKRGQNVTFRCDPISEHNRLYWYRQTLGQGPEFLTYFQNEAQLEKSRLLSDRFSAERPKGSFSTLEIQRTEQGDSAMYLCASSLGLGEKLFFGSGTQLSVL.

In this sample, this clonotype turned up a few times. The chain employs TRBV12-3 or TRBV12-4 and TRBJ2-7, with TRBD1 matching over 12 bases. Trimming removed 5 bases from V and 2 bases from J; junction bases left unmatched: 4. This CDR3 has 15 amino acids. CDR3 coding DNA: TGTGCCAGCAGTATCGGGACAGGGGGCACCTACGAGCAGTACTTC. Its translation is CASSIGTGGTYEQYF.

This clonotype was found a few times. J is TRBJ2-5 and V is TRBV5-1, with 7 bases lining up with TRBD2. There are 16 residues in the CDR3. From germline, CDR1 is SGHRS and CDR2 YFSETQ. After removal of 0 bases from V and 4 bases from J, the junction contained 9 bases not matched to a gene. The CDR3: CASSLGLALGGETQYF. The CDR3 DNA sequence: TGCGCCAGCAGCTTGGGACTAGCTCTCGGGGGAGAGACCCAGTACTTC.

The table lists this clonotype with many counts. CDR3 nucleotides: TGCAGTGCTAGAGATTATAGCCGCCCTAGCAATCAGCCCCAGCATTTT. Translating gives CSARDYSRPSNQPQHF. This sequence joins TRBV20-1 and TRBJ1-5; D call uncertain. V was clipped by 0 bases and J by 0 bases, with 12 bases between them. This CDR3 contains 16 residues. Germline V lookup: CDR1 DFQATT, CDR2 SNEGSKA (reference sequence).

This clonotype was detected only once. The CDR3 coding sequence is TGTGCCAGCAGTTACTCTCCGACAGGGGTTGGGGGCAATGAGCAGTTCTTC. Protein product: CASSYSPTGVGGNEQFF. This chain joins TRBV6-6 and TRBJ2-1; TRBD1 aligns across 8 bases. V shed 0 bases and J 6 bases; nucleotides not matched to a gene: 10. There are 17 residues in the CDR3. Germline V CDR1 and CDR2: MNHNY, SVGAGI (reference sequence).

This clonotype was counted ten times or more. The chain links TRBV7-3 to TRBJ2-1, with 9 bases that match TRBD2. J gave up 8 bases and V 5 bases, and 10 bases lay outside the gene matches. Looked up from germline, CDR1 is SGHTA and CDR2 is FQGTGA. The CDR3 has 15 amino acids. The CDR3 here is CASSLGSSGGYEQFF. In DNA, the CDR3 is TGTGCCAGCAGCCTAGGGTCAAGCGGGGGGTATGAGCAGTTCTTC. The full variable domain, rest sourced from reference TRBV7-3 and TRBJ2-1, is GAGVSQTPSNKVTEKGKYVELRCDPISGHTALYWYRQSLGQGPEFLIYFQGTGAADDSGLPNDRFFAVRPEGSVSTLKIQRTERGDSAVYLCASSLGSSGGYEQFFGPGTRLTVL.

This clonotype came up many times. The CDR3 DNA reads TGTGCCAGCAGTGAGTTTGGGGTTCATAGCACAGATACGCAGTATTTT. Amino acids: CASSEFGVHSTDTQYF. The rearrangement joins TRBV6-1 to TRBJ2-3; D unresolved. The CDR3 totals 16 residues. The germline gives CDR1 MNHNS, CDR2 SASEGT. Trimming removed 3 bases from V and 0 bases from J, with 13 bases in between.

This clonotype has a count of ten or more. The chain's CDR3 is CASSLVGQTYEQYF. In DNA form, the CDR3 reads TGTGCCAGCAGCTTAGTAGGTCAGACCTACGAGCAGTACTTC. The chain uses TRBV7-9 and TRBJ2-7; D not certain. Trimming stripped 1 base from V and 2 bases from J, with 9 bases between. Germline V lookup: CDR1 SEHNR, CDR2 FQNEAQ (reference sequence). This CDR3 region has 14 residues.

The chain combines TRBV28 with TRBJ2-7; D is possibly TRBD2 (6 bases). The CDR3 totals 12 residues. Germline CDR1 is MDHEN and CDR2 is SYDVKM. V lost 10 bases and J lost 2, with 12 bases in between. Written as DNA, the CDR3 is TGTGCCACAAGCGGGTACACCTACGAGCAGTACTTC. This translates into CATSGYTYEQYF.

In this sample, this clonotype turned up many times. The V call is TRBV25-1, the J call TRBJ2-7; TRBD2 is a possible D gene (5 bases). Trimming removed 7 bases from V and 0 bases from J, with 19 bases in between. Germline CDR1 reads MGHDK; CDR2 reads SYGVNS. This CDR3 has 16 residues. The CDR3 DNA reads as TGTGCCAGCACCAAAAAGAGGGCAGTACACTCCTACGAGCAGTACTTC. Its translation is CASTKKRAVHSYEQYF.

The V and J genes are TRBV10-1 and TRBJ2-3; D is possibly TRBD2 (5 bases). This CDR3 has 15 residues. V gave up 3 bases and J gave up 2 bases, with 12 bases separating them. Germline V lookup: CDR1 WNHNN, CDR2 SYGVQD (reference sequence). This chain's CDR3 is CASSEVGRYTDTQYF. CDR3 nucleotide sequence: TGCGCCAGCAGTGAAGTGGGGAGATACACAGATACGCAGTATTTT.

This clonotype has ten or more counts. The gene calls are TRBV20-1 and TRBJ2-7; 10 bases are shared with TRBD2. V lost 6 bases to trimming and J lost 2 bases; unmatched junction nucleotides: 7. Germline CDR1 is DFQATT and CDR2 is SNEGSKA (reference sequence). The CDR3 has 14 amino acids. CDR3 region: CSAPGSGRAYEQYF. CDR3 DNA: TGCAGTGCCCCAGGAAGCGGGAGGGCCTACGAGCAGTACTTC.

There are many counts of this clonotype. The rearrangement joins TRBV3-1 to TRBJ1-1; D gene unclear. The CDR3 loop spans 14 amino acids. V was pared by 4 bases and J by 4 bases, with 13 bases between. Germline V gene lookup returns CDR1 LGHDT and CDR2 YNNKEL (reference sequence). CDR3 residues: CASSRRPGVTEAFF. For the CDR3, the DNA is TGTGCCAGCAGCCGCCGTCCGGGCGTCACTGAAGCTTTCTTT. Drawing the rest from reference TRBV3-1 and TRBJ1-1, the complete variable domain is DTAVSQTPKYLVTQMGNDKSIKCEQNLGHDTMYWYKQDSKKFLKIMFSYNNKELIINETVPNRFSPKSPDKAHLNLHINSLELGDSAVYFCASSRRPGVTEAFFGQGTRLTVV.

This clonotype was recorded at least ten times. The gene calls are TRBV25-1 and TRBJ2-7, with D uncertain. Trimming took 0 bases from V and 7 from J, leaving 7 bases between them. The germline V gene has CDR1 MGHDK and CDR2 SYGVNS. The CDR3 sequence is 12 residues long. CDR3 nucleotide sequence: TGTGCCAGCAGTGAATATCTAGGGGAGCAGTACTTC. This codes for CASSEYLGEQYF.

This clonotype was detected ten times or more. The rearrangement joins TRBV20-1 to TRBJ1-1; TRBD1 is a possible D gene (5 bases). V lost 3 bases and J lost 0, with 8 bases in between. This CDR3 has 13 amino acids. Germline V gene data show CDR1 as DFQATT and CDR2 as SNEGSKA (reference sequence). CDR3 loop: CSASYRLNTEAFF. The CDR3 DNA reads as TGCAGTGCTAGTTACAGGCTGAACACTGAAGCTTTCTTT.

V usage is TRBV5-1 and J usage is TRBJ1-2, with 9 positions matching TRBD1. CDR1 is SGHRS and CDR2 is YFSETQ in the germline V gene. This CDR3 is built from 13 residues. The V segment lost 4 bases and the J segment 5 bases; nucleotides outside the gene matches: 3. CDR3: CASSAGQGYGYTF. CDR3 bases: TGCGCCAGCAGCGCGGGACAGGGATATGGCTACACCTTC.

This clonotype came up many times. The chain recombines TRBV10-2 with TRBJ2-7; TRBD1 agrees at 8 bases. With 5 bases clipped from V and 3 bases from J, the junction kept 3 bases outside the gene matches. The germline gives CDR1 WSHSY, CDR2 SAAADI. The CDR3 extends over 13 amino acids. CDR3 in amino acids: CASSKGQGYEQYF. DNA of the CDR3: TGCGCCAGCAGTAAAGGACAGGGCTACGAGCAGTACTTC.

The rearrangement links TRBV3-1 to TRBJ1-3; weak D call: TRBD1 (5 bases). CDR1 LGHDT and CDR2 YNNKEL come from the germline V gene (reference sequence). CDR3 size: 15 residues. V lost 1 base and J lost 2, with 9 bases in between. The DNA of the CDR3 is TGTGCCAGCAGCCAAGCCAGGGTGGCTGGAAACACCATATATTTT. This encodes CASSQARVAGNTIYF.

This clonotype showed up many times. The chain recombines TRBV5-1 with TRBJ2-7, with 12 positions matching TRBD1. This CDR3 spans 15 amino acids. Germline V CDR1 and CDR2: SGHRS, YFSETQ. After removal of 3 bases from V and 7 bases from J, the junction contained 8 bases not matched to a gene. CDR3 region: CASSSPGQGAWEQYF. DNA of the CDR3: TGCGCCAGCAGCTCCCCGGGACAGGGGGCGTGGGAGCAGTACTTC.

This clonotype was counted a few times. The rearrangement uses TRBV10-3 and TRBJ2-1; TRBD2 agrees at 13 bases. The germline V gene encodes CDR1 ENHRY and CDR2 SYGVKD. This CDR3 spans 19 amino acids. The ends lost 6 bases at V and 0 bases at J; junction bases unmatched: 11. As DNA, the CDR3 is TGTGCCATCAGGAAATACGGGACTAGCGGGAAACACTCCTACAATGAGCAGTTCTTC. This translates into CAIRKYGTSGKHSYNEQFF.

This clonotype was seen repeatedly, ten times or more. The CDR3 reads CASRAGQGSAFF. CDR3 DNA sequence: TGTGCCAGCAGAGCCGGACAGGGATCGGCTTTCTTT. The chain uses TRBV6-6 and TRBJ1-1, with 8 bases identical to TRBD1. The V gene end was trimmed by 6 bases and the J gene end by 11 bases; junction bases not matched to a gene: 8. The V gene's germline CDR1 is MNHNY and CDR2 SVGAGI (reference sequence). The CDR3 consists of 12 residues.